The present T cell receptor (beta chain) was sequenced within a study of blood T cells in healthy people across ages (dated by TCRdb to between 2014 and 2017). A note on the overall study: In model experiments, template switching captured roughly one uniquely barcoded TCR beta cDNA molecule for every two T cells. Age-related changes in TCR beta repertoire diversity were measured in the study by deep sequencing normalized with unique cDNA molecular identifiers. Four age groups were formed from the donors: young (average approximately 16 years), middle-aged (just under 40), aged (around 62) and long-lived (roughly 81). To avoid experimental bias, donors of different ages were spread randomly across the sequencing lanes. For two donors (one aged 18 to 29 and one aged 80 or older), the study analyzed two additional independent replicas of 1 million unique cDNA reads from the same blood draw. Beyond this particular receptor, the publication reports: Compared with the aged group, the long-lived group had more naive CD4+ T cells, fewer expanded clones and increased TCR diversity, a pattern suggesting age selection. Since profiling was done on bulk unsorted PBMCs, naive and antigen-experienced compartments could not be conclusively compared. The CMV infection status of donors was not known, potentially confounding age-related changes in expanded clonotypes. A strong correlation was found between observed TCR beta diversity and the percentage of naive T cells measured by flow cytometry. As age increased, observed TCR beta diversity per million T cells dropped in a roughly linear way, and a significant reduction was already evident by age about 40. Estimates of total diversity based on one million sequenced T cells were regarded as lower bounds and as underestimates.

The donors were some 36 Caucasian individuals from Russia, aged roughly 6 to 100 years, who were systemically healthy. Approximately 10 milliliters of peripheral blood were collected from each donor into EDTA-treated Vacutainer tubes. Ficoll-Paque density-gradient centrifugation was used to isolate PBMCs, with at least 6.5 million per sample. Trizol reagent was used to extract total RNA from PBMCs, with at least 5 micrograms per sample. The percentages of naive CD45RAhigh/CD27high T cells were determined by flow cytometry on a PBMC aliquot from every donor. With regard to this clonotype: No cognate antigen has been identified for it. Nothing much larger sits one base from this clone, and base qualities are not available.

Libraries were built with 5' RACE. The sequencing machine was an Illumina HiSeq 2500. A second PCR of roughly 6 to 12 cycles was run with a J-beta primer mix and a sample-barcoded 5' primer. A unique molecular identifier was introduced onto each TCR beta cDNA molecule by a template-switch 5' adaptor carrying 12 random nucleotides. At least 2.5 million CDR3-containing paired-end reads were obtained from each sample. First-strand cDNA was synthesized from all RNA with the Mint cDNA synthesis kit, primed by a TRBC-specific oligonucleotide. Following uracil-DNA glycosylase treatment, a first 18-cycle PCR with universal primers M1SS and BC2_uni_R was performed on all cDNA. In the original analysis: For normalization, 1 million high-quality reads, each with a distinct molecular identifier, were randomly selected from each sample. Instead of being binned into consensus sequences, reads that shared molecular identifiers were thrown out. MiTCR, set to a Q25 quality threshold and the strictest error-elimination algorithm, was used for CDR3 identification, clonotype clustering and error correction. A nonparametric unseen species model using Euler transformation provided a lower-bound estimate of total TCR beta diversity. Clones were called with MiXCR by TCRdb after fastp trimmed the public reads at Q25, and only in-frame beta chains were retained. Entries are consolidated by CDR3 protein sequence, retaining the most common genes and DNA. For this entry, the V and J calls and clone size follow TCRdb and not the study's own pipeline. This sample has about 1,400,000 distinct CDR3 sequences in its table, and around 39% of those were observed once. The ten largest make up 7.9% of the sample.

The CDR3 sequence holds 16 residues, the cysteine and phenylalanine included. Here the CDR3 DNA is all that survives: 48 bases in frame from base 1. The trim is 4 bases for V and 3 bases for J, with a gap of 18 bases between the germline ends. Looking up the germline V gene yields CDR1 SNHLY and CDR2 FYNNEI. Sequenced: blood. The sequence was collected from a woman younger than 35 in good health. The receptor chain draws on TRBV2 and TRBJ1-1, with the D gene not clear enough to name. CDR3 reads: CASSVNRFSFHTEAFF. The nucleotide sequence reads TGTGCCAGCAGTGTCAACAGATTTTCCTTCCACACTGAAGCTTTCTTT.